This TCR beta chain was captured in a study of blood T cell repertoires in COVID-19 (TCRdb year 2020). A note on the overall study: Collaborator samples came from the United States, Italy and Spain and covered acute and convalescent phases of COVID-19. Samples were obtained from the ongoing ImmuneRACE study (first 160 participants) and from about 1,300 subjects provided by 6 global collaborators. Where HLA class I and class II types were available, the types were taken from metadata supplied by the sample provider, not from assay-based typing. Sample metadata almost always included a de-identified subject ID, COVID-19 status, age in years and sex. The repertoires were released in a freely available public database meant as a resource for research on the immune response to SARS-CoV-2. The prospective study material was composed of cDNA or gDNA derived from T cells, B-cell-depleted T cells, or PBMCs. Deeply sampled blood TCRbeta repertoires from subjects exposed to, actively infected with, or recovered from COVID-19 were included in the dataset. Broader findings and caveats from the paper: How much clinical and demographic metadata was included differed by source and by participant, and the metadata was provided uncurated.

About this clone: Its recognized antigen is unknown. Base-call qualities are not available, and no considerably larger clone is one nucleotide away.

Whole blood was collected in K2EDTA tubes by collaborating institutions according to the institutions' own protocols. For TCRbeta analysis, collaborators shipped samples in one of three forms: frozen whole blood, isolated PBMCs, or DNA extracted from either of those sample types. The immunoSEQ Assay, a bias-controlled multiplex PCR, was used to amplify TCRbeta CDR3 regions from genomic DNA. Concerning the study's data processing: Within the assay, amplification of reference gene primers was used to estimate how many nucleated cells each sample contained. To quantify the absolute abundance of each unique TCRbeta CDR3 rearrangement, sequence reads were collapsed and filtered. For each sample, productive Simpson clonality was calculated as the square root of Simpson's diversity index over productive rearrangements. TCRdb stores this immuneACCESS table with in-frame sequences only. Part of the clones is absent; in the studies checked, under half of the shortfall reflects unresolved V genes, and no reason is known for the rest. V, J and clone size reflect that table, while D and trimming were determined from the DNA. This sample has hundreds of thousands of clones in its table, and around four fifths of those were observed once. The leading ten clones occupy 4% of the sample.

CDR1 MNHEY and CDR2 SVGAGI are derived from the germline V gene. After removal of 6 bases from V and 1 base from J, the junction retains 5 bases not matched to a gene. The CDR3 covers 15 residues, taking in both the cysteine and the phenylalanine. Just CDR3 DNA is preserved here, 45 bases in frame from base 1. This receptor chain uses TRBV6-5 and TRBJ2-1, and TRBD1 matches 8 of the central bases. The source material was peripheral blood. This sequence was found in a woman aged 40 to 55 with active or convalescent COVID-19. Here the CDR3 is given as CASSSTGDSYNEQFF. The DNA is as follows: TGTGCCAGCAGCTCGACAGGGGATTCCTACAATGAGCAGTTCTTC.